This T cell receptor (beta chain) was sequenced for a study of yellow fever vaccine responses in identical twins. TCRdb used MiXCR to reprocess the RT-PCR reads, holding one entry per CDR3 protein. The sample records approximately 33,000 distinct CDR3 sequences, more than 45% being singletons. This CDR3 contains 15 residues. CDR1 is SGHAT, CDR2 FQDESV, per germline (reference sequence). The J segment lost 6 bases and the V segment lost 6 bases, leaving 10 bases of the junction unmatched. V usage is TRBV11-1 and J usage is TRBJ2-3; 9 bases are a match to TRBD2. The sample here was T cells from blood (PBMCs), unsorted or a sorted subset (not recorded which), taken before or after yellow fever vaccination (not recorded which). The sequence derives from a woman aged 18-29 years who received the yellow fever vaccine. The CDR3 spells CASSHRLADPDTQYF. CDR3 nucleotide sequence: TGTGCCAGCAGTCACCGACTAGCGGACCCCGATACGCAGTATTTT.